This TCR beta chain was profiled in a study of blood T cell repertoires in COVID-19. The overall study: Whether acute or convalescent, the COVID-19 samples came from the United States, Italy and Spain. T cells, B-cell-depleted T cells, or PBMCs provided the cDNA or gDNA that served as material.

Per germline, CDR1 MNHNS and CDR2 SASEGT. CDR3 length equals 17 residues. The junction had 13 bases not matched to a gene; V was cut back by 2 bases and J by 9 bases. Authors' processing steps: Using reference gene primer amplification, nucleated cell counts were estimated. Measured with immunoSEQ multiplex PCR; TCRdb has only the in-frame clones, and not every one. The DNA gave D and trimming, while V, J and clone size come from that table. The top ten hold about 4.5% of the sample, which has under 500,000 clones, approximately 90% seen once. The V and J genes are TRBV6-1 and TRBJ2-1, with 10 nucleotides matching TRBD1. This receptor was obtained from a woman in her twenties or thirties with acute or convalescent COVID-19. Material: peripheral blood. For the CDR3, the DNA is TGTGCCAGCAGTGAATGGATTCGCGGGACAGGGGTCGGTGAGCAGTTCTTC. Its translation: CASSEWIRGTGVGEQFF.